These T cell receptor beta chains were read from a single sample in a study of blood T cell repertoires in COVID-19. Repertoires were generated with immunoSEQ multiplex PCR, while TCRdb's copy carries only in-frame clones and drops some. Of roughly 99,000 clones listed, about 91% are singletons. The sample consisted of peripheral blood. These receptor sequences come from a man in his forties or fifties with COVID-19, enrolled during active disease. Both conserved end residues are part of each CDR3. The order of the fields is CDR3 DNA, CDR3 protein, V gene, clone size, D gene, J gene. D genes are given only for firm matches. Expanded clones are given a class, and other clones once, few, many or no size at all.

CDR3nt: TGTGCCAGCAGCGTTCTACAGGGGGGAGACTACAATGAGCAGTTCTTC; CDR3aa: CASSVLQGGDYNEQFF; v_gene: TRBV28; abundance: .; d_gene: TRBD1; j_gene: TRBJ2-1
CDR3nt: TGTGCCAGCAGATCAGAAGGGACAGGGGAAAATGGCTACACCTTC; CDR3aa: CASRSEGTGENGYTF; v_gene: TRBV3-1/TRBV3-2; abundance: few; d_gene: TRBD1; j_gene: TRBJ1-2
CDR3nt: TGCGCCAGCAGCTTGGAAGGGGCTGGCTACACCTTC; CDR3aa: CASSLEGAGYTF; v_gene: TRBV5-1; abundance: .; d_gene: .; j_gene: TRBJ1-2
CDR3nt: TGTGCCAGCAGTTTTAATGGCGAAAAACTGTTTTTT; CDR3aa: CASSFNGEKLFF; v_gene: TRBV12-3/TRBV12-4; abundance: .; d_gene: .; j_gene: TRBJ1-4
CDR3nt: TGTGCCAGCAGCTTATACGAGGAGACCCAGTACTTC; CDR3aa: CASSLYEETQYF; v_gene: TRBV7-9; abundance: once; d_gene: .; j_gene: TRBJ2-5
CDR3nt: TGTGCCAGCAGCGTAGATGGTCAGGGGGGAGGTTCACCCCTCCACTTT; CDR3aa: CASSVDGQGGGSPLHF; v_gene: TRBV9; abundance: .; d_gene: TRBD1; j_gene: TRBJ1-6
CDR3nt: TGCGCCAGCAGCACCGGACAGGGCAATCAGCCCCAGCATTTT; CDR3aa: CASSTGQGNQPQHF; v_gene: TRBV5-1; abundance: .; d_gene: TRBD1; j_gene: TRBJ1-5
CDR3nt: TGCGCCAGCAGCCCCTCCTATGGGGGGACGAAAGCAGGACATGGCTACACCTTC; CDR3aa: CASSPSYGGTKAGHGYTF; v_gene: TRBV5-1; abundance: .; d_gene: .; j_gene: TRBJ1-2
CDR3nt: TGTGCCAGCAGCGAAAGACACGTGGGGACAGCTAACTATGGCTACACCTTC; CDR3aa: CASSERHVGTANYGYTF; v_gene: TRBV7-8; abundance: .; d_gene: TRBD1; j_gene: TRBJ1-2
CDR3nt: TGTGCCAGCTCACCACGGGGACAGCTCAAAAACATTCAGTACTTC; CDR3aa: CASSPRGQLKNIQYF; v_gene: TRBV18; abundance: .; d_gene: TRBD1; j_gene: TRBJ2-4
CDR3nt: TGCGCCAGCAGCTCGGGACAGGGGAATGAGCAGTTCTTC; CDR3aa: CASSSGQGNEQFF; v_gene: TRBV5-1; abundance: .; d_gene: TRBD1; j_gene: TRBJ2-1
CDR3nt: TGTGCCTGGATACTAGCGGGGGGGCTCTACGAGCAGTACTTC; CDR3aa: CAWILAGGLYEQYF; v_gene: TRBV30; abundance: .; d_gene: TRBD2; j_gene: TRBJ2-7
CDR3nt: TGTGCCAGGCCGGGACACAAAAACTACGAGCAGTACTTC; CDR3aa: CARPGHKNYEQYF; v_gene: TRBV19; abundance: few; d_gene: .; j_gene: TRBJ2-7
CDR3nt: TGCGCCAGCAGCTGGGGGACAAGAGCTAACTATGGCTACACCTTC; CDR3aa: CASSWGTRANYGYTF; v_gene: TRBV5-1; abundance: .; d_gene: .; j_gene: TRBJ1-2
CDR3nt: TGTGCCAGCAGCTTGACAGGGGGCAATCAGCCCCAGCATTTT; CDR3aa: CASSLTGGNQPQHF; v_gene: TRBV7-2; abundance: .; d_gene: TRBD1; j_gene: TRBJ1-5
CDR3nt: TGCGCCAGCAGCTTGTCCGGAGATAGCAATCAGCCCCAGCATTTT; CDR3aa: CASSLSGDSNQPQHF; v_gene: TRBV5-1; abundance: .; d_gene: .; j_gene: TRBJ1-5
CDR3nt: TGTGCCAGCGCTCCCCTGTTGGCAGGGGCAGATTCACCCCTCCACTTT; CDR3aa: CASAPLLAGADSPLHF; v_gene: TRBV7-9; abundance: .; d_gene: .; j_gene: TRBJ1-6
CDR3nt: TGTGCCAGCAGCCAAGATCTGACGGGGTTCTATGGCTACACCTTC; CDR3aa: CASSQDLTGFYGYTF; v_gene: TRBV14; abundance: .; d_gene: .; j_gene: TRBJ1-2
CDR3nt: TGCGCCAGCAGCTTATCCAGGGCGAGCTATGGCTACACCTTC; CDR3aa: CASSLSRASYGYTF; v_gene: TRBV5-1; abundance: .; d_gene: .; j_gene: TRBJ1-2
CDR3nt: TGCGCCAGCAGCTTGGCCGCCAGGTGGACAGTCGATTCGAACACCGGGGAGCTGTTTTTT; CDR3aa: CASSLAARWTVDSNTGELFF; v_gene: TRBV5-1; abundance: .; d_gene: .; j_gene: TRBJ2-2
CDR3nt: TGTGCCAGCAGCTTGAAGCGGGGGGGGTATGAGCAGTTCTTC; CDR3aa: CASSLKRGGYEQFF; v_gene: TRBV5-4; abundance: many; d_gene: TRBD2; j_gene: TRBJ2-1
CDR3nt: TGTGCCAGCAGCCAAGTTTTACAGTACAATGAGCAGTTCTTC; CDR3aa: CASSQVLQYNEQFF; v_gene: TRBV3-1/TRBV3-2; abundance: .; d_gene: .; j_gene: TRBJ2-1
CDR3nt: TGTGCCAGCACCGTAGGGGGGGTAGACACTGAAGCTTTCTTT; CDR3aa: CASTVGGVDTEAFF; v_gene: TRBV6-5; abundance: .; d_gene: .; j_gene: TRBJ1-1
CDR3nt: TGTGCCAGCAGCCAAGGGGAGACAGATACGCAGTATTTT; CDR3aa: CASSQGETDTQYF; v_gene: TRBV3-1/TRBV3-2; abundance: .; d_gene: .; j_gene: TRBJ2-3
CDR3nt: TGCGCCAGCAGCTTACGGGACACGGATACGCAGTATTTT; CDR3aa: CASSLRDTDTQYF; v_gene: TRBV5-1; abundance: .; d_gene: .; j_gene: TRBJ2-3
CDR3nt: TGTGCCACCAGTGACCCGGGACAGGACAATGAAAAACTGTTTTTT; CDR3aa: CATSDPGQDNEKLFF; v_gene: TRBV24-1; abundance: .; d_gene: TRBD1; j_gene: TRBJ1-4
CDR3nt: TGTGCCAGCAGCTTAGACGGACACTACGAGCAGTACTTC; CDR3aa: CASSLDGHYEQYF; v_gene: TRBV7-3; abundance: .; d_gene: .; j_gene: TRBJ2-7
CDR3nt: TGTGCCAGCAGCTTAGCTTTTACAGGGAGCTCTGGAAACACCATATATTTT; CDR3aa: CASSLAFTGSSGNTIYF; v_gene: TRBV11-2; abundance: once; d_gene: .; j_gene: TRBJ1-3
CDR3nt: TGCGCCAGCAGCTTGGCAGGGATGGGCACTGAAGCTTTCTTT; CDR3aa: CASSLAGMGTEAFF; v_gene: TRBV5-1; abundance: .; d_gene: .; j_gene: TRBJ1-1
CDR3nt: TGTGCCAGCAGTAGAGGGGACAGGGCTCAGCCCCAGCATTTT; CDR3aa: CASSRGDRAQPQHF; v_gene: TRBV2; abundance: once; d_gene: TRBD1; j_gene: TRBJ1-5
CDR3nt: TGTGCCAGCTCGACATCGTGGGCGAACACCGGGGAGCTGTTTTTT; CDR3aa: CASSTSWANTGELFF; v_gene: TRBV18; abundance: .; d_gene: .; j_gene: TRBJ2-2
CDR3nt: TGCGCCAGCAGAAGGGGGCTAGCGGGGGTAGCCAAAAACATTCAGTACTTC; CDR3aa: CASRRGLAGVAKNIQYF; v_gene: TRBV5-1; abundance: .; d_gene: TRBD2; j_gene: TRBJ2-4
CDR3nt: TGTGCCAGCACCCGCGGGGCGGGGGCAGTCACCGGGGAGCTGTTTTTT; CDR3aa: CASTRGAGAVTGELFF; v_gene: TRBV5-6; abundance: .; d_gene: .; j_gene: TRBJ2-2
CDR3nt: TGTGCCAGCAGCCCACCGCGGTCAGTGGGGGGTAAATTCTACGAGCAGTACTTC; CDR3aa: CASSPPRSVGGKFYEQYF; v_gene: TRBV3-1/TRBV3-2; abundance: .; d_gene: .; j_gene: TRBJ2-7
CDR3nt: TGTGCCAGCAGCTCGTCCAGCGGTAATCAGCCCCAGCATTTT; CDR3aa: CASSSSSGNQPQHF; v_gene: TRBV7-9; abundance: .; d_gene: .; j_gene: TRBJ1-5
CDR3nt: TGTGCCAGCTCCCGCACTAGCGGGGTTACCAATGAGCAGTTCTTC; CDR3aa: CASSRTSGVTNEQFF; v_gene: TRBV18; abundance: .; d_gene: TRBD2; j_gene: TRBJ2-1
CDR3nt: TGTGCCAGTAGTACCGGGGAGGATGAAGCTTTCTTT; CDR3aa: CASSTGEDEAFF; v_gene: TRBV19; abundance: .; d_gene: .; j_gene: TRBJ1-1
CDR3nt: TGTGCCAGCAGCCCCTTTTCCGGGACAGACCTTGGAAACACCATATATTTT; CDR3aa: CASSPFSGTDLGNTIYF; v_gene: TRBV4-2; abundance: few; d_gene: TRBD1; j_gene: TRBJ1-3
CDR3nt: TGTGCCAGCAGCTTGACAGGGTTCAATTCACCCCTCCACTTT; CDR3aa: CASSLTGFNSPLHF; v_gene: TRBV7-3; abundance: .; d_gene: TRBD1; j_gene: TRBJ1-6
CDR3nt: TGTGCCATCAGTGAGCGTTTAGTCAATGAGCAGTTCTTC; CDR3aa: CAISERLVNEQFF; v_gene: TRBV10-3; abundance: .; d_gene: .; j_gene: TRBJ2-1
CDR3nt: TGTGCCAGCAGTTTAAGCAGGGGGCTACTAGCTTTCTTT; CDR3aa: CASSLSRGLLAFF; v_gene: TRBV28; abundance: .; d_gene: TRBD1; j_gene: TRBJ1-1
CDR3nt: TGTGCCAGCAGCTCCGGACAAAGACGGGACTATGGCTACACCTTC; CDR3aa: CASSSGQRRDYGYTF; v_gene: TRBV11-2; abundance: .; d_gene: .; j_gene: TRBJ1-2
CDR3nt: TGCGCCAGCAGCATGACAGGACAAGAGACCCAGTACTTC; CDR3aa: CASSMTGQETQYF; v_gene: TRBV5-1; abundance: .; d_gene: .; j_gene: TRBJ2-5
CDR3nt: TGTGCCAGCAGCTTAGTCGCAGGGGTGGATCAGCCCCAGCATTTT; CDR3aa: CASSLVAGVDQPQHF; v_gene: TRBV7-2; abundance: .; d_gene: .; j_gene: TRBJ1-5
CDR3nt: TGTGCCTGGGACAGGGGTTACAATGAGCAGTTCTTC; CDR3aa: CAWDRGYNEQFF; v_gene: TRBV30; abundance: .; d_gene: TRBD1; j_gene: TRBJ2-1
CDR3nt: TGTGCCACCAGCAGAGATTTCCGACAGGGTGCAGATACGCAGTATTTT; CDR3aa: CATSRDFRQGADTQYF; v_gene: TRBV15; abundance: .; d_gene: TRBD1; j_gene: TRBJ2-3
CDR3nt: TGTGCCAGCAGTGCAGGGACAGCTAATCAGCCCCAGCATTTT; CDR3aa: CASSAGTANQPQHF; v_gene: TRBV27; abundance: few; d_gene: TRBD1; j_gene: TRBJ1-5
CDR3nt: TGTGCCAGCTCACCTAGGACAGTCCGAGGTGAAAAACTGTTTTTT; CDR3aa: CASSPRTVRGEKLFF; v_gene: TRBV18; abundance: once; d_gene: .; j_gene: TRBJ1-4